The 13 T cell receptor beta chains given below trace back to one sample, sequenced in a study of T cells in Graves' hyperthyroidism and ophthalmopathy. Template material for amplifying TCR beta CDR3 regions consisted of RNA transcripts. TCR CDR3 regions were first amplified by RT-PCR with HTBI primers. TCRdb passed the multiplex PCR reads through MiXCR, listing each CDR3 protein once. The repertoire holds 270,000 or so distinct CDR3 sequences, with less than 30% as singletons. The sample comprised blood. These receptor sequences come from a man aged 40-49 years with Graves' hyperthyroidism that later progressed to Graves' ophthalmopathy.

This clonotype was seen at least ten times. The chain links TRBV28 to TRBJ2-7, with 7 bases lining up with TRBD1. J gave up 4 bases and V 6 bases, and 6 bases lay outside the gene matches. Germline V gives CDR1 MDHEN, CDR2 SYDVKM. CDR3 size: 13 residues. This chain's CDR3 is CASRGQGEYEQYF. CDR3 coding DNA: TGTGCCAGCAGAGGGCAGGGGGAGTACGAGCAGTACTTC.

This clonotype was counted at least ten times. The V call is TRBV10-3, the J call TRBJ1-2, with D maybe TRBD1 (5 bases). V lost 0 bases and J lost 3, with 11 bases in between. CDR1 and CDR2 from the germline V gene are ENHRY and SYGVKD. This CDR3 has 15 amino acids. CDR3 nucleotides: TGTGCCATCAGTGAGTCAAGGGGTTTGGACTATGGCTACACCTTC. Residues: CAISESRGLDYGYTF.

In this sample, this clonotype turned up a few times. The chain combines TRBV6-1 with TRBJ2-7; 7 bases agree with TRBD1. V was clipped by 6 bases and J by 7 bases; unmatched bases: 9. This CDR3 contains 13 residues. Germline V CDR1 and CDR2: MNHNS, SASEGT. CDR3: CASRTGSLEEQYF. The CDR3, as DNA: TGTGCCAGCAGGACAGGGAGTTTGGAAGAGCAGTACTTC.

The V and J genes are TRBV28 and TRBJ1-2; D is perhaps TRBD1 (6 bases). Trimming stripped 5 bases from V and 0 bases from J, with 25 bases between. The CDR3 contains 19 residues. The germline gives CDR1 MDHEN, CDR2 SYDVKM. The CDR3 is CASSIIPWSAGHSNYGYTF. The CDR3 coding sequence is TGTGCCAGCAGTATCATACCGTGGTCCGCGGGACATTCTAACTATGGCTACACCTTC.

Ten or more counts support this clonotype. The chain carries TRBV25-1 and TRBJ2-7; possible D gene TRBD1, 6 bases. The CDR3 sequence is 19 residues long. Germline V gene lookup returns CDR1 MGHDK and CDR2 SYGVNS. Trimming took 0 bases from V and 0 from J, leaving 21 bases between them. The chain's CDR3 is CASSEYTGLGDILSYEQYF. The DNA of the CDR3 is TGTGCCAGCAGTGAATACACGGGGCTTGGGGACATCCTCTCCTACGAGCAGTACTTC.

Only a few counts were recorded for this clonotype. This chain links TRBV20-1 with TRBJ2-5, with a weak D call TRBD2 (6 bases). Germline V gene lookup returns CDR1 DFQATT and CDR2 SNEGSKA (reference sequence). V lost 6 bases and J 2 bases, leaving 13 bases between the germline ends. The CDR3 consists of 13 residues. CDR3 DNA: TGCAGTGCATCGGGAGAGCTACAAGAGACCCAGTACTTC. Protein: CSASGELQETQYF.

This clonotype was counted many times. The chain combines TRBV6-5 with TRBJ2-7; 8 bases match TRBD2. V was clipped by 10 bases and J by 5 bases; unmatched bases: 10. This CDR3 contains 13 residues. Looked up from germline, CDR1 is MNHEY and CDR2 is SVGAGI. CDR3 sequence reads: CATKREPRDEQYF. CDR3 coding DNA: TGTGCCACCAAGCGGGAGCCCCGGGACGAGCAGTACTTC.

This clonotype was recorded at least ten times. As DNA, the CDR3 is TGCGCCAGCAGTCGCGACCCAGGGGGTGAGGGGCAGTACTTC. Amino acid sequence: CASSRDPGGEGQYF. The chain recombines TRBV5-1 with TRBJ2-7; 7 bases agree with TRBD1. The CDR3 contains 14 residues. V lost 5 bases and J lost 9; bases outside the gene matches: 14. Germline CDR1 is SGHRS and CDR2 is YFSETQ.

In its sample, this clonotype was seen many times. V usage is TRBV4-1 and J usage is TRBJ2-7; TRBD1 is a possible D gene (5 bases). Germline CDR1 is MGHRA and CDR2 is YSYEKL. The CDR3 has 14 amino acids. Trimming stripped 2 bases from V and 3 bases from J, with 11 bases between. The CDR3 DNA reads TGCGCCAGCAGCCAAAACTTCAGGGTCTACGAGCAGTACTTC. Its translation: CASSQNFRVYEQYF.

This clonotype was picked up many times. The chain is built from TRBV20-1 and TRBJ2-7; 8 nucleotides match TRBD1. CDR3 length: 13 amino acids. Trimming cost V 5 bases and J 5 bases; bases outside gene matches: 8. CDR1 and CDR2 (germline): DFQATT, SNEGSKA (reference sequence). CDR3 loop: CSARTGGRNEQYF. The DNA of the CDR3 is TGCAGTGCTCGAACAGGGGGGAGGAACGAGCAGTACTTC.

This clonotype was found many times. The chain uses TRBV25-1 and TRBJ2-7, with TRBD2 matching over 8 bases. Germline loops: CDR1 MGHDK, CDR2 SYGVNS. V was pared by 1 base and J by 4 bases, with 6 bases of the junction left unmatched. This CDR3 spans 15 amino acids. The CDR3 DNA is TGTGCCAGCAGTGAATTGGTAGCGGGGCGTTACGAGCAGTACTTC. Residues: CASSELVAGRYEQYF.

The chain recombines TRBV6-1 with TRBJ1-2, with a weak D call TRBD1 (5 bases). The CDR3 is 12 residues long. Trimming took 2 bases from V and 8 from J, leaving 9 bases between them. The germline gives CDR1 MNHNS, CDR2 SASEGT. CDR3 region: CASSEMGRGYTF. Here the CDR3 DNA reads TGTGCCAGCAGTGAAATGGGGCGCGGCTACACCTTC.

This clonotype was seen repeatedly, ten times or more. The V and J genes are TRBV6-5 and TRBJ1-1; 8 nucleotides align to TRBD1. The CDR3 is 16 residues long. V shed 6 bases, J shed 3 bases, and the junction held 12 bases outside the gene matches. Germline V gene data show CDR1 as MNHEY and CDR2 as SVGAGI. For the CDR3, the DNA is TGTGCCAGCAGACCATACAGGGGGGCTGGGTACACTGAAGCTTTCTTT. This sequence encodes CASRPYRGAGYTEAFF.